The present T cell receptor (beta chain) was sequenced within a study of resident and recirculating memory T cells in vitiligo. Study overall: The samples were homogenized without cell sorting before genomic DNA extraction.

The assay was immunoSEQ multiplex PCR, and TCRdb's table has in-frame clones only and misses some. The table includes around 76,000 clones, roughly 90% detected once. Per the germline V gene, CDR1 is MGHRA and CDR2 is YSYEKL. V gave up 4 bases and J gave up 1 base, with 13 bases separating them. CDR3 size: 15 residues. The sequencing input was blood. V gene TRBV4-1 combines with J gene TRBJ2-5, with D hard to call. This sequence was found in a male donor with vitiligo. The CDR3 DNA sequence: TGCGCCAGCAGCCCGATCAGAACCAGCCAAGAGACCCAGTACTTC. It codes for CASSPIRTSQETQYF.